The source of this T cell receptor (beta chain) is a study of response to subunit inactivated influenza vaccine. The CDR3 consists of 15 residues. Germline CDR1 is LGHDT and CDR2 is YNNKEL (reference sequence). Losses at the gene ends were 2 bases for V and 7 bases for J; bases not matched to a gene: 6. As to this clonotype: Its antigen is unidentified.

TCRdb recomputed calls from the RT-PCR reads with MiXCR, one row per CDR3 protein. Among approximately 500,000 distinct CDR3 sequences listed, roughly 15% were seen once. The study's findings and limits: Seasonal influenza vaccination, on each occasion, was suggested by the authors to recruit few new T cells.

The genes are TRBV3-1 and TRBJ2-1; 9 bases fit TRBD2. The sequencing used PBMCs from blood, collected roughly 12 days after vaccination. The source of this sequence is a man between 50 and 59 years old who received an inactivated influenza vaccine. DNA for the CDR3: TGTGCCAGCAGCCAAAACGGACTAGCGAGGAATGAGCAGTTCTTC. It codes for CASSQNGLARNEQFF.